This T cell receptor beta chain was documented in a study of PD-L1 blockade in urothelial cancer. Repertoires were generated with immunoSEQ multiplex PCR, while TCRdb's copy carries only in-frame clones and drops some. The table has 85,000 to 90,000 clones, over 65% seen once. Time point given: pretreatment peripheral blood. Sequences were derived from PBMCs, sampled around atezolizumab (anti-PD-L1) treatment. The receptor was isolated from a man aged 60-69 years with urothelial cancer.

The CDR3 loop reads CASSTYRQSDYEQYF. For the CDR3, the DNA is TGTGCCAGCAGCACCTACCGACAGAGCGACTACGAGCAGTACTTC. This rearrangement joins TRBV7-2 to TRBJ2-7; D is perhaps TRBD1 (5 bases). Germline loops: CDR1 SGHTA, CDR2 FQGNSA. V was pared by 5 bases and J by 3 bases, with 17 bases between. The CDR3 has 15 residues.